This entry features one TCR beta chain sequence. The sample has other DNA sequences that encode this CDR3 too. The split of CD4+ cells yielded CD45RA+ naive and CD45RA-negative memory subsets. Per germline, CDR1 KGHSH and CDR2 LQKENI. Between the trimmed V and J ends, which lost 0 bases and 5 bases, there was a span of 4 bases. This CDR3 has 12 residues. The data were obtained in a study of shared clonotypes between healthy human individuals. Methods used by the authors: Filtering was not the same, since immunoSEQ gave junction-only sequences without quality scores. Clones were sequenced by immunoSEQ multiplex PCR, and TCRdb holds only the in-frame ones, with some missing. V, J and clone size are taken as reported in that table, and D and trimming were inferred from the DNA itself. This table holds 1,100,000 or so clones, approximately 78% found once.

This receptor was identified in a man between 18 and 35 years old in good health. Some clones in this sample may be carry-over from other donors' samples. The gene calls are TRBV18 and TRBJ2-5; D gene uncertain. What was sequenced was memory CD4+ T cells from PBMCs. Subset in this sample: CD45RA-negative fraction. The CDR3 loop reads CASSPPAETQYF. As DNA, the CDR3 is TGTGCCAGCTCACCACCGGCGGAGACCCAGTACTTC.